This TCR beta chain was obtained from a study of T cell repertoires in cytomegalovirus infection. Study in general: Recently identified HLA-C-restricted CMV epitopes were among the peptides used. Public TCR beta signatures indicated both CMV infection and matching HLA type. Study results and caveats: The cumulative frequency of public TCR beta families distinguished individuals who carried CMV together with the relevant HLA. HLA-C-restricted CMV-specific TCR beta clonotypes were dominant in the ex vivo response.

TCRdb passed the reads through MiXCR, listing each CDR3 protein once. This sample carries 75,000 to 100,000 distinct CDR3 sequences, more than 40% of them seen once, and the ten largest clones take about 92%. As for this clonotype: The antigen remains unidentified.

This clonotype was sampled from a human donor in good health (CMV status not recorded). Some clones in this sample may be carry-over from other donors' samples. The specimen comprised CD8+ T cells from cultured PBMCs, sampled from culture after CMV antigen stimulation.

The CDR3 DNA follows: TGTGCCAGCAGCTTGGTATCCGGGACAGGGAACACTGAAGCTTTCTTT. Protein: CASSLVSGTGNTEAFF. V and J are TRBV5-6 and TRBJ1-1, with 8 bases that match TRBD1. Germline assignment: CDR1 SGHDT and CDR2 YYEEEE. The V segment lost 0 bases and the J segment 1 base; nucleotides outside the gene matches: 5. This CDR3 contains 16 residues. The whole variable domain, remainder taken from reference TRBV5-6 and TRBJ1-1, is DAGVTQSPTHLIKTRGQQVTLRCSPKSGHDTVSWYQQALGQGPQFIFQYYEEEERQRGNFPDRFSGHQFPNYSSELNVNALLLGDSALYLCASSLVSGTGNTEAFFGQGTRLTVV.